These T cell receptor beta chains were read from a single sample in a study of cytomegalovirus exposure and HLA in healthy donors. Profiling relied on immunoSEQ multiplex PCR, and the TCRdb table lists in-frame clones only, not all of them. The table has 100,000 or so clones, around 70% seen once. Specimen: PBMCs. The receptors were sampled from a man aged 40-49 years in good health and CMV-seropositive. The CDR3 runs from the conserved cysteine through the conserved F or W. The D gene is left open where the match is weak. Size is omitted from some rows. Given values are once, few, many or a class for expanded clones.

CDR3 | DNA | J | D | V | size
CASSLLLNYGYTF | TGTGCCAGCAGCCTATTACTTAACTATGGCTACACCTTC | TRBJ1-2 | NA | TRBV7-9 | NA
CASSQGLAGHTDTQYF | TGCGCCAGCAGCCAAGGACTAGCGGGCCACACAGATACGCAGTATTTT | TRBJ2-3 | TRBD2 | TRBV4-3 | NA
CASDSGENQPQHF | TGTGCCAGCGATAGTGGGGAGAATCAGCCCCAGCATTTT | TRBJ1-5 | NA | TRBV19 | few
CASSSWAQSSGNTIYF | TGCGCCAGCAGCTCCTGGGCCCAGAGCTCTGGAAACACCATATATTTT | TRBJ1-3 | NA | TRBV4-3 | NA
CASSYRDRMVEQYF | TGTGCCAGTAGTTACCGGGACAGGATGGTCGAGCAGTACTTC | TRBJ2-7 | TRBD1 | TRBV19 | NA
CASSHPGTGESGELFF | TGCGCCAGCAGCCACCCCGGGACAGGGGAATCGGGGGAGCTGTTTTTT | TRBJ2-2 | TRBD1 | TRBV4-1 | NA
CASYRGGSNEKLFF | TGTGCCAGCTATAGGGGAGGCTCCAATGAAAAACTGTTTTTT | TRBJ1-4 | NA | TRBV2 | few
CASSLEGAAGNTIYF | TGCGCCAGCAGCTTGGAGGGGGCGGCTGGAAACACCATATATTTT | TRBJ1-3 | TRBD1 | TRBV5-1 | NA
CAIRPDRGPGTEAFF | TGTGCCATCAGACCAGACAGGGGGCCGGGGACTGAAGCTTTCTTT | TRBJ1-1 | TRBD1 | TRBV10-3 | NA
CASSQDPRGANEQYF | TGCGCCAGCAGCCAAGATCCCCGGGGGGCCAACGAGCAGTACTTC | TRBJ2-7 | NA | TRBV4-1 | NA
CSVVTGIVTEALF | TGCAGCGTTGTAACAGGGATAGTCACTGAAGCTCTCTTT | TRBJ1-1 | NA | TRBV29-1 | NA
CSVEIGAYEQYF | TGCAGCGTTGAAATAGGGGCCTACGAGCAGTACTTC | TRBJ2-7 | NA | TRBV29-1 | NA
CAINGQGAGELFF | TGTGCCATCAACGGACAGGGGGCCGGGGAGCTGTTTTTT | TRBJ2-2 | TRBD1 | TRBV10-3 | NA
CASSPGGPNTEAFF | TGTGCCAGTAGCCCCGGGGGGCCGAACACTGAAGCTTTCTTT | TRBJ1-1 | NA | TRBV19 | NA
CASSELYTSTDTQYF | TGTGCCAGCAGTGAACTGTACACCTCCACAGATACGCAGTATTTT | TRBJ2-3 | NA | TRBV2 | NA
CASSYSQGPSSYEQYF | TGTGCCAGCAGCTATTCCCAGGGCCCGAGCTCCTACGAGCAGTACTTC | TRBJ2-7 | NA | TRBV7-6 | NA
CASSSGDRSSYEQYF | TGTGCCAGCAGCTCGGGGGACAGGAGCTCCTACGAGCAGTACTTC | TRBJ2-7 | TRBD1 | TRBV5-4 | NA
CASGATGDGYTF | TGTGCCAGCGGGGCGACAGGGGATGGCTACACCTTC | TRBJ1-2 | TRBD1 | TRBV2 | few